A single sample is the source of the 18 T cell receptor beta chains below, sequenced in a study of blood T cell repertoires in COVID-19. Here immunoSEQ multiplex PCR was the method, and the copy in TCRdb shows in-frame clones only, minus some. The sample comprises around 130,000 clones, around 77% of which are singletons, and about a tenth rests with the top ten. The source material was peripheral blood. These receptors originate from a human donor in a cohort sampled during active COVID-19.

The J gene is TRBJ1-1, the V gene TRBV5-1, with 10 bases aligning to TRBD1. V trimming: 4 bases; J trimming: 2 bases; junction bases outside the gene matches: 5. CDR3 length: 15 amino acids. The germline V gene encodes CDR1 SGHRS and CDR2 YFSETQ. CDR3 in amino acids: CASSVTGGQNTEAFF. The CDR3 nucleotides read TGCGCCAGCAGCGTGACAGGGGGCCAAAACACTGAAGCTTTCTTT.

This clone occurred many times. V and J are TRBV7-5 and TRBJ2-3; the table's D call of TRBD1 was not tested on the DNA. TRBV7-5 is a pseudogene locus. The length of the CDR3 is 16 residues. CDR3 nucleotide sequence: TGTGTCAGAAGCTTTAATATACAGGGGGCTACAGATACGCAGTATTTT. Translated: CVRSFNIQGATDTQYF.

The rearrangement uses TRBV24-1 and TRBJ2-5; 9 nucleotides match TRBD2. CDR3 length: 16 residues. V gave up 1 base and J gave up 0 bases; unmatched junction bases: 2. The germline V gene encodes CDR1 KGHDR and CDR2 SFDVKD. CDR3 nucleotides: TGTGCCACCAGTGATTTCGGACTAGCGAACCAAGAGACCCAGTACTTC. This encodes CATSDFGLANQETQYF.

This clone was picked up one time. This CDR3 reads CASDWDREVETQYF. DNA of the CDR3: TGTGCCAGTGACTGGGACAGGGAGGTAGAGACCCAGTACTTC. This chain joins TRBV6-5 and TRBJ2-5; 9 bases align to TRBD1. CDR1 is MNHEY, CDR2 SVGAGI, per germline. Losses at the gene ends were 9 bases for V and 4 bases for J; bases not matched to a gene: 9. The CDR3 totals 14 residues.

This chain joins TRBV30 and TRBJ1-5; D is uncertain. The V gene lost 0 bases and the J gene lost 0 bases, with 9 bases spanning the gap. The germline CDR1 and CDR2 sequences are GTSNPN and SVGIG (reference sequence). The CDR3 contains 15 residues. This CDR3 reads CAWSVQLDSNQPQHF. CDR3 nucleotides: TGTGCCTGGAGTGTACAGCTTGATAGCAATCAGCCCCAGCATTTT.

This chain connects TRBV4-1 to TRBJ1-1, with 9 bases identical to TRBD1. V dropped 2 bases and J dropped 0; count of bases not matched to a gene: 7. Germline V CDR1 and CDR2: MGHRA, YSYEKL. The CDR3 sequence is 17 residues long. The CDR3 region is CASSQNTGGALNTEAFF. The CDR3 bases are TGCGCCAGCAGCCAAAACACAGGGGGCGCTTTGAACACTGAAGCTTTCTTT.

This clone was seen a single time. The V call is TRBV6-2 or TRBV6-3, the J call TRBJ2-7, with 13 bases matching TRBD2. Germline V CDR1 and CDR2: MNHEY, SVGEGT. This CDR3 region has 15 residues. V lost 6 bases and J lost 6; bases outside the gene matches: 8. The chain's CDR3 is CASSAPGLAGFEQYF. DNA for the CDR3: TGTGCCAGCAGCGCGCCGGGACTAGCGGGGTTCGAGCAGTACTTC.

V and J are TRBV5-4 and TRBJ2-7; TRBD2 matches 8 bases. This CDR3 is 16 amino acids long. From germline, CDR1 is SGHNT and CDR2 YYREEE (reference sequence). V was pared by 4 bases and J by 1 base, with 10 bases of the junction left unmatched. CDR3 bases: TGTGCCAGCAGCGGGGGGGCGAGCGGGGGTTCCTACGAGCAGTACTTC. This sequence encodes CASSGGASGGSYEQYF.

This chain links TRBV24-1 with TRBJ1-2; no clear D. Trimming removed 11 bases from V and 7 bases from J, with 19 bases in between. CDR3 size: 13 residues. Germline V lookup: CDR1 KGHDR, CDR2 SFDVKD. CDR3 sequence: CAIEDFPRGGYTF. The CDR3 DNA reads TGTGCCATCGAGGACTTTCCCCGCGGTGGCTACACCTTC.

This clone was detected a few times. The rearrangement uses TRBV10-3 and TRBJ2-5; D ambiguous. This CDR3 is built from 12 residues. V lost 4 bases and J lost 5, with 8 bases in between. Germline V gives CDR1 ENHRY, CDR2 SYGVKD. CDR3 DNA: TGTGCCATCAGTGGCCTAGACGAGACCCAGTACTTC. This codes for CAISGLDETQYF.

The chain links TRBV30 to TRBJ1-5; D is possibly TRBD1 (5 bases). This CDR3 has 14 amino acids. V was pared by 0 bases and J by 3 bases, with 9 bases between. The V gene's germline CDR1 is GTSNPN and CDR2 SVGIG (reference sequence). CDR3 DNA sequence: TGTGCCTGGAGTGTACGGGGGATCAATCAGCCCCAGCATTTT. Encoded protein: CAWSVRGINQPQHF.

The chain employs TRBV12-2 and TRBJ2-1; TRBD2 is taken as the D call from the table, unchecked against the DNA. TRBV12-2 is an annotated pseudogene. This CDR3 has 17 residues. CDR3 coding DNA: TGTGCAAGTCGCTTATGCGAGCGGGGGGGCTCCTACAATGAGCAGTTCTTC. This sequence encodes CASRLCERGGSYNEQFF.

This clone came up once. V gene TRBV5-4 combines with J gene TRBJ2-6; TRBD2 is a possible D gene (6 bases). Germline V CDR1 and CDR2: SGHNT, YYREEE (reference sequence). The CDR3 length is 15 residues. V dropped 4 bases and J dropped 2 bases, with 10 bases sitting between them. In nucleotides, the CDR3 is TGTGCCAGCAGCCTAGGAGGGGCTGGGGCCAACGTCCTGACTTTC. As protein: CASSLGGAGANVLTF.

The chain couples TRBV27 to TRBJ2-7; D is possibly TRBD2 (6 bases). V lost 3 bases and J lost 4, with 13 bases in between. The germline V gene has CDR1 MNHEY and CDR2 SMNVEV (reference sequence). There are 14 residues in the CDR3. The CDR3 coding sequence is TGTGCCAGCAGTTTTTCCGGGGGACCTTACGAGCAGTACTTC. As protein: CASSFSGGPYEQYF.

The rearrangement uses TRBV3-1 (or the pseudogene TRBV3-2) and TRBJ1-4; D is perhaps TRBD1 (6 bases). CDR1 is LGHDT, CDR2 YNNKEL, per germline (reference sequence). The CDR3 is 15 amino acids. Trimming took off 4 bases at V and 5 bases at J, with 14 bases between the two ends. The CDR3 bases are TGTGCCAGCAGCCTAAAACAGGGACCCAATGAAAAACTGTTTTTT. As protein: CASSLKQGPNEKLFF.

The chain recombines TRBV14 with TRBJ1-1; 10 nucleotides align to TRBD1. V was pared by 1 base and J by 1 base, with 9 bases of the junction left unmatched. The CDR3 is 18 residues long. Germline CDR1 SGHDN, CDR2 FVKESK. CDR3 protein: CASSQGSGQGPPNTEAFF. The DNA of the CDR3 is TGTGCCAGCAGCCAAGGATCGGGACAGGGGCCCCCGAACACTGAAGCTTTCTTT.

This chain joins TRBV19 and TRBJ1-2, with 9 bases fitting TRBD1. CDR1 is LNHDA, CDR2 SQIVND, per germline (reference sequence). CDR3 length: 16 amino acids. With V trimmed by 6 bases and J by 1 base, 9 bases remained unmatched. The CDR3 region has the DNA TGTGCCAGTAGAGCTACTAGGACAGGGGTTAACTATGGCTACACCTTC. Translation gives CASRATRTGVNYGYTF.

This chain's CDR3 is CASAPAPGGRGYTF. As DNA, the CDR3 is TGCGCCAGCGCACCAGCTCCCGGGGGGCGAGGCTACACCTTC. The chain has TRBV5-1 and TRBJ1-2; TRBD1 might be the D (6 bases). With 7 bases removed from V and 8 bases from J, the gap between germline ends came to 21 bases. Looked up from germline, CDR1 is SGHRS and CDR2 is YFSETQ. This CDR3 comprises 14 residues. Full variable domain (outside the CDR3, taken from reference TRBV5-1 and TRBJ1-2): KAGVTQTPRYLIKTRGQQVTLSCSPISGHRSVSWYQQTPGQGLQFLFEYFSETQRNKGNFPGRFSGRQFSNSRSEMNVSTLELGDSALYLCASAPAPGGRGYTFGSGTRLTVV.